These 6 T cell receptor beta chains were all obtained from the same sample, sequenced in a study of early T cells in non-severe SARS-CoV-2 infection. TCRdb fed the 5' RACE reads into MiXCR, producing one record per CDR3 protein. The table has 80,000 or so distinct CDR3 sequences, over 12% seen once. The specimen sequenced was whole blood. These TCRs come from an adult who was a healthcare worker with PCR-confirmed SARS-CoV-2 infection or an uninfected control (not recorded which).

This clonotype turned up a few times. The chain is built from TRBV6-5 and TRBJ2-7; D remains ambiguous. Germline CDR1 and CDR2: MNHEY and SVGAGI. V lost 10 bases, J lost 1 base, and 8 bases lay in between. The CDR3 consists of 11 residues. In DNA, the CDR3 is TGTGCCACCGGGCCTTCCTACGAGCAGTACTTC. This sequence encodes CATGPSYEQYF.

This clonotype was seen more than once but under ten times. The genes are TRBV6-2 or TRBV6-3 and TRBJ2-6; TRBD1 might be the D (5 bases). Trimming took off 4 bases at V and 2 bases at J, with 15 bases between the two ends. The CDR3 runs to 17 residues. Germline-derived CDR1 and CDR2 are MNHEY and SVGEGT. DNA of the CDR3: TGTGCCAGCAGTTTAGGACATTCTTCAACTGGGGCCAACGTCCTGACTTTC. Its translation is CASSLGHSSTGANVLTF.

This rearrangement joins TRBV2 to TRBJ2-1; 8 bases align to TRBD2. V lost 3 bases and J lost 4; bases outside the gene matches: 5. Germline V gene lookup returns CDR1 SNHLY and CDR2 FYNNEI. The CDR3 spans 15 residues. CDR3 in DNA: TGTGCCAGCAGTGATCCCGGACTAGCATACAATGAGCAGTTCTTC. Encoded protein: CASSDPGLAYNEQFF.

The chain has TRBV4-1 and TRBJ2-6; possibly TRBD1 for D (5 bases). Trimming removed 6 bases at V and 4 bases at J, with 7 bases between. CDR1 is MGHRA and CDR2 is YSYEKL in the germline V gene. This CDR3 is 13 amino acids long. This chain's CDR3 is CASRQVGANVLTF. CDR3 nucleotides: TGCGCCAGCAGACAGGTCGGGGCCAACGTCCTGACTTTC.

The chain combines TRBV10-2 with TRBJ2-6, with D hard to call. This CDR3 comprises 16 residues. V gave up 4 bases and J gave up 2 bases, with 12 bases separating them. Germline CDR1 is WSHSY and CDR2 is SAAADI. The CDR3 is CASSGPLGTGANVLTF. The CDR3 coding sequence is TGCGCCAGCAGTGGCCCCCTAGGGACTGGGGCCAACGTCCTGACTTTC.

This clonotype turned up a few times. The rearrangement links TRBV6-1 to TRBJ2-1; TRBD2 matches at 10 bases. Germline lookup yields CDR1 MNHNS and CDR2 SASEGT. The trim removed 4 bases at V and 9 bases at J, leaving 9 bases unmatched. The CDR3 covers 15 residues. Here the CDR3 reads CASSVGLAGVVEQFF. The DNA for the CDR3 is TGTGCCAGCAGTGTAGGGCTAGCGGGGGTAGTTGAGCAGTTCTTC.